This passage covers 29 T cell receptor beta chains from one sample sequenced in a study of cytomegalovirus exposure and HLA in healthy donors. 13 Jbeta primers and 60 Vbeta primers were used for the PCR. TCRdb keeps only in-frame clones here, not all; method: immunoSEQ multiplex PCR. The sample records about 160,000 clones, around three quarters being singletons. Sequenced input: PBMCs. The source is a man under 40 in good health and CMV-seropositive.

This chain connects TRBV6-1 to TRBJ1-6; D perhaps matches TRBD1 (5 bases). Germline values: CDR1 MNHNS, CDR2 SASEGT. Trimming took off 10 bases at V and 8 bases at J, with 12 bases between the two ends. The CDR3 totals 12 residues. This chain's CDR3 is CATRTMDSPLHF. The CDR3 coding sequence is TGTGCCACCCGGACAATGGATTCACCCCTCCACTTT.

V and J are TRBV4-1 and TRBJ2-1, with 7 bases identical to TRBD2. This CDR3 is built from 15 residues. V lost 2 bases and J lost 3; bases outside the gene matches: 4. Germline V gene sequence: CDR1 MGHRA, CDR2 YSYEKL. The CDR3: CASSQKSGNYNEQFF. The CDR3 nucleotides read TGCGCCAGCAGCCAAAAGAGCGGGAACTACAATGAGCAGTTCTTC.

The rearrangement uses TRBV19 and TRBJ2-5; 12 positions agree with TRBD1. There are 15 residues in the CDR3. Germline CDR1 is LNHDA and CDR2 is SQIVND (reference sequence). V shed 4 bases, J shed 4 bases, and the junction held 4 bases outside the gene matches. CDR3 loop: CASSSGTGGSETQYF. CDR3 DNA: TGTGCCAGTAGTAGCGGGACAGGGGGCTCAGAGACCCAGTACTTC.

The rearrangement links TRBV6-1 to TRBJ2-7, with TRBD1 matching 7 bases. After removal of 7 bases from V and 3 bases from J, the junction contained 12 bases not matched to a gene. Germline CDR1 and CDR2: MNHNS and SASEGT. This CDR3 is 15 amino acids long. The CDR3, as DNA: TGTGCCAGCACCCCAACCTGGGACAGAGTCTACGAGCAGTACTTC. Translated: CASTPTWDRVYEQYF.

A few counts support this clone. The chain links TRBV5-1 to TRBJ2-6; TRBD2 might be the D (6 bases). The V gene lost 0 bases and the J gene lost 1 base, with 8 bases spanning the gap. This CDR3 spans 16 amino acids. Germline-derived CDR1 and CDR2 are SGHRS and YFSETQ. The CDR3 DNA reads TGCGCCAGCAGCTTGGCCGGGGGTTCTGGGGCCAACGTCCTGACTTTC. As protein: CASSLAGGSGANVLTF. The full variable domain, completed using reference TRBV5-1 and TRBJ2-6, is KAGVTQTPRYLIKTRGQQVTLSCSPISGHRSVSWYQQTPGQGLQFLFEYFSETQRNKGNFPGRFSGRQFSNSRSEMNVSTLELGDSALYLCASSLAGGSGANVLTFGAGSRLTVL.

The CDR3: CASSYSSSGVGEKLFF. In DNA form, the CDR3 reads TGTGCCAGCAGTTACTCTTCCTCGGGGGTTGGAGAAAAACTGTTTTTT. The rearrangement joins TRBV6-5 to TRBJ1-4; tentatively, D is TRBD1 (5 bases). The CDR3 is 16 residues long. Trimming shortened V by 0 bases and J by 8 bases, and 16 bases separated the two germline ends. Germline-derived CDR1 and CDR2 are MNHEY and SVGAGI.

The rearrangement joins TRBV29-1 to TRBJ1-1; possibly TRBD1 for D (6 bases). Germline values: CDR1 SQVTM, CDR2 ANQGSEA. The CDR3 is 14 amino acids. The V gene lost 6 bases and the J gene lost 1 base, with 15 bases spanning the gap. CDR3 region: CSVPDLDRNTEAFF. The DNA for the CDR3 is TGCAGCGTCCCTGACTTGGACAGGAACACTGAAGCTTTCTTT.

There are a few counts of this clone. The rearrangement links TRBV25-1 to TRBJ1-6; 9 nucleotides agree with TRBD1. CDR1 and CDR2 (germline): MGHDK, SYGVNS. The CDR3 consists of 16 residues. V lost 4 bases and J lost 9; bases outside the gene matches: 10. The CDR3 DNA follows: TGTGCCAGCAGTGCCCCCGGAACAGGGGGCTTTTCACCCCTCCACTTT. Amino acid sequence: CASSAPGTGGFSPLHF.

This clone has a handful of counts. This chain links TRBV7-6 with TRBJ2-5, with 11 bases fitting TRBD2. Per the germline V gene, CDR1 is SGHVS and CDR2 is FNYEAQ. The CDR3 totals 16 residues. J was trimmed by 5 bases and V by 1 base; bases with no gene match: 6. The CDR3 loop reads CASSLGLAGGSETQYF. For the CDR3, the DNA is TGTGCCAGCAGCTTAGGTTTAGCGGGGGGGTCGGAGACCCAGTACTTC. Using reference TRBV7-6 and TRBJ2-5 for the parts outside the CDR3, the full variable domain is GAGVSQSPRYKVTKRGQDVALRCDPISGHVSLYWYRQALGQGPEFLTYFNYEAQQDKSGLPNDRFSAERPEGSISTLTIQRTEQRDSAMYRCASSLGLAGGSETQYFGPGTRLLVL.

The chain has TRBV10-1 and TRBJ2-1; D is perhaps TRBD1 (6 bases). This CDR3 is 18 amino acids long. CDR1 and CDR2 (germline): WNHNN, SYGVQD (reference sequence). Trimming shortened V by 2 bases and J by 9 bases, and 26 bases separated the two germline ends. CDR3: CASSEGGQSAGPVGEQFF. CDR3 sequence (DNA): TGCGCCAGCAGTGAGGGCGGACAGTCTGCGGGCCCGGTCGGTGAGCAGTTCTTC.

V is TRBV27 and J is TRBJ2-7; weak D call: TRBD2 (5 bases). CDR3 length: 16 residues. V was cut by 5 bases and J by 3 bases, with 20 bases left in between. Germline V CDR1 and CDR2: MNHEY, SMNVEV (reference sequence). CDR3 coding DNA: TGTGCCAGCAGTGCATTAAGAGGTTGGACTTTCTACGAGCAGTACTTC. This sequence encodes CASSALRGWTFYEQYF.

This clone was counted between two and nine times. V gene TRBV23-1 combines with J gene TRBJ2-6; D gene unclear. TRBV23-1 is assigned to the ORF class and has an uncertain function. This CDR3 is built from 16 residues. V lost 8 bases, J lost 0 bases, and 14 bases lay in between. The CDR3 reads CASSSSTGSGANVLTF. The CDR3 bases are TGCGCCAGCTCGAGTTCCACGGGCTCTGGGGCCAACGTCCTGACTTTC.

This clone was found a few times. The V call is TRBV6-1, the J call TRBJ2-3, with TRBD2 matching over 7 bases. The germline V gene has CDR1 MNHNS and CDR2 SASEGT. CDR3 length equals 15 residues. Trimming at V came to 2 bases and at J to 2 bases, leaving 4 bases not matched to a gene. The CDR3 spells CASSERGDPTDTQYF. The CDR3 DNA follows: TGTGCCAGCAGTGAACGGGGGGACCCCACAGATACGCAGTATTTT.

The J gene is TRBJ1-2, the V gene TRBV6-1, with TRBD1 as a possible D gene (6 bases). Germline values: CDR1 MNHNS, CDR2 SASEGT. The CDR3 spans 15 residues. V was shortened by 5 bases and J by 0 bases, with 13 bases between the two germline ends. The CDR3: CASSIRDTANYGYTF. CDR3 nucleotides: TGTGCCAGCAGTATTCGGGACACCGCTAACTATGGCTACACCTTC.

The V call is TRBV6-1, the J call TRBJ2-7; the match to TRBD1 covers 8 bases. Germline V lookup: CDR1 MNHNS, CDR2 SASEGT. This CDR3 contains 14 residues. V dropped 5 bases and J dropped 4; count of bases not matched to a gene: 7. CDR3 coding DNA: TGTGCCAGCAGTACCGGGACAGGTGGATACGAGCAGTACTTC. Translated: CASSTGTGGYEQYF.

V is TRBV5-1 and J is TRBJ1-5, with 11 bases matching TRBD1. The germline V gene encodes CDR1 SGHRS and CDR2 YFSETQ. This CDR3 comprises 15 residues. V was clipped by 0 bases and J by 7 bases; unmatched bases: 3. Written as DNA, the CDR3 is TGCGCCAGCAGCTTGGGGGGACAGGGGGAGCAGCCCCAGCATTTT. This sequence encodes CASSLGGQGEQPQHF.

The rearrangement uses TRBV6-5 and TRBJ1-2; 7 bases are a match to TRBD1. Trimming at V came to 2 bases and at J to 4 bases, leaving 4 bases not matched to a gene. The CDR3 is 14 amino acids. Germline V gene lookup returns CDR1 MNHEY and CDR2 SVGAGI. CDR3 sequence (DNA): TGTGCCAGCAGTTACGTAGGGGGCGGCTATGGCTACACCTTC. Its translation: CASSYVGGGYGYTF.

To note about this clone: Other nucleotide sequences from this sample produce the same CDR3. The chain employs TRBV5-1 and TRBJ1-2; 10 nucleotides align to TRBD1. CDR1 and CDR2 (germline): SGHRS, YFSETQ. The V segment lost 4 bases and the J segment 8 bases; nucleotides outside the gene matches: 5. This CDR3 has 13 amino acids. This chain's CDR3 is CASSLGTGEGYTF. The DNA for the CDR3 is TGCGCCAGCAGCCTAGGGACAGGGGAGGGCTACACCTTC.

The rearrangement uses TRBV28 and TRBJ1-2; TRBD1 matches at 9 bases. Trimming at V came to 5 bases and at J to 4 bases, leaving 5 bases not matched to a gene. The V gene's germline CDR1 is MDHEN and CDR2 SYDVKM. The CDR3 sequence is 14 residues long. As DNA, the CDR3 is TGTGCCAGCAGTAGAGGGACAGGGATCTATGGCTACACCTTC. Protein sequence: CASSRGTGIYGYTF.

Note on this clone: The germline gene is not matched at one end of the junction; a read error may be the cause. The chain recombines TRBV2 with TRBJ2-2, with TRBD1 identical over 7 bases. Germline-derived CDR1 and CDR2 are SNHLY and FYNNEI. The CDR3 is 14 amino acids. The CDR3 protein is CASCDRENTGELFF. The DNA of the CDR3 is TGTGCCAGCTGTGACAGGGAGAACACCGGGGAGCTGTTTTTT.

The V and J genes are TRBV4-1 and TRBJ2-6, with a weak D call TRBD1 (6 bases). V was clipped by 1 base and J by 2 bases, with 15 bases between them. CDR3 length equals 18 residues. Per the germline V gene, CDR1 is MGHRA and CDR2 is YSYEKL. CDR3 amino acids: CASSQVLIRGAGANVLTF. In DNA form, the CDR3 reads TGCGCCAGCAGCCAAGTCCTTATCAGGGGCGCTGGGGCCAACGTCCTGACTTTC.

A note on this clone: Other DNA variants within this sample encode the same CDR3. CDR3 in DNA: TGTGCCAGCAGCGGGCAGGGGGCTGGTACTGAAGCTTTCTTT. Its translation: CASSGQGAGTEAFF. The chain links TRBV11-2 to TRBJ1-1; 8 bases agree with TRBD1. The germline V gene encodes CDR1 SGHAT and CDR2 FQNNGV. The CDR3 has 14 amino acids. After removal of 5 bases from V and 5 bases from J, the junction contained 7 bases not matched to a gene.

This clone came up a few times. The J gene is TRBJ1-5, the V gene TRBV6-5, with D possibly being TRBD1 (5 bases). CDR1 MNHEY and CDR2 SVGAGI come from the germline V gene. CDR3 size: 13 residues. Trimming took off 6 bases at V and 0 bases at J, with 6 bases between the two ends. As DNA, the CDR3 is TGTGCCAGCAGGACAGCTAGCAATCAGCCCCAGCATTTT. Translated: CASRTASNQPQHF.

This chain joins TRBV9 and TRBJ1-2, with 7 bases identical to TRBD1. The J segment lost 0 bases and the V segment lost 0 bases, leaving 5 bases of the junction unmatched. CDR1 SGDLS and CDR2 YYNGEE come from the germline V gene. This CDR3 spans 16 amino acids. The CDR3 DNA reads TGTGCCAGCAGCGTAGGGGCAGGGGGGTCTAACTATGGCTACACCTTC. Translated: CASSVGAGGSNYGYTF.

The V gene is TRBV7-8, the J gene TRBJ1-5; the D is unclear. V was cut by 5 bases and J by 0 bases, with 8 bases left in between. This CDR3 has 14 amino acids. Per germline, CDR1 SGHVS and CDR2 FQNEAQ. The CDR3 coding sequence is TGTGCCAGCAGCCGGGATTATAGCAATCAGCCCCAGCATTTT. It yields the protein CASSRDYSNQPQHF. Complete variable domain (other parts from reference TRBV7-8 and TRBJ1-5): GAGVSQSPRYKVAKRGQDVALRCDPISGHVSLFWYQQALGQGPEFLTYFQNEAQLDKSGLPSDRFFAERPEGSVSTLKIQRTQQEDSAVYLCASSRDYSNQPQHFGDGTRLSIL.

This chain connects TRBV6-6 to TRBJ2-7; 8 bases agree with TRBD1. The CDR3 length is 14 residues. V lost 3 bases, J lost 4 bases, and 5 bases stayed unmatched. From germline, CDR1 is MNHNY and CDR2 SVGAGI (reference sequence). CDR3 region: CASSYGQGAYEQYF. As DNA, the CDR3 is TGTGCCAGCAGTTATGGGCAGGGGGCTTACGAGCAGTACTTC.

The CDR3 protein is CASSLISGEPYGYTF. The CDR3 nucleotides read TGTGCCAGTTCCTTAATATCGGGGGAGCCCTATGGCTACACCTTC. The chain combines TRBV27 with TRBJ1-2, with D possibly being TRBD1 (5 bases). The CDR3 has 15 residues. Germline-derived CDR1 and CDR2 are MNHEY and SMNVEV (reference sequence). Trimming took 9 bases from V and 4 from J, leaving 21 bases between them.

V is TRBV13 and J is TRBJ2-1, with 9 bases aligning to TRBD2. Germline V gene sequence: CDR1 PRHDT, CDR2 FYEKMQ (reference sequence). With V trimmed by 1 base and J by 9 bases, 7 bases remained unmatched. The CDR3 totals 15 residues. The CDR3, as DNA: TGTGCCAGCAGCTTAGATTTAGCGGGGGTCGGTGAGCAGTTCTTC. Protein: CASSLDLAGVGEQFF.

This clone showed up just a few times. The chain has TRBV27 and TRBJ2-5, with TRBD1 matching over 7 bases. The CDR3 consists of 13 residues. Per germline, CDR1 MNHEY and CDR2 SMNVEV (reference sequence). After removal of 6 bases from V and 4 bases from J, the junction contained 5 bases not matched to a gene. CDR3 protein: CASRPTGVETQYF. CDR3 DNA sequence: TGTGCCAGCAGACCAACAGGGGTAGAGACCCAGTACTTC.